This T cell receptor (beta chain) was retrieved from a study of CD8+ T cells in alopecia areata. The treatment is: oral pan-JAK inhibitor, 5-10 mg twice daily. The CDR3 is 13 residues long. Germline V gives CDR1 SGHRS, CDR2 YFSETQ. V lost 0 bases to trimming and J lost 6 bases, with 9 bases between them. Following extraction, RNA underwent reverse transcription to cDNA, which served as the sequencing template. Libraries were prepared by immunoSEQ multiplex PCR; TCRdb keeps only in-frame clonotypes and omits some of them. This table holds some 190,000 clones, roughly 66% found once. J is TRBJ1-1 and V is TRBV5-1; unclear D gene. This specimen was CD4+ T cells sorted from blood, taken at approximately week 42, from a patient treated with tofacitinib. This clonotype originated in a human donor with alopecia areata. CDR3 sequence (DNA): TGCGCCAGCAGCTTGGACAGATACTCTGAAGCTTTCTTT. Protein product: CASSLDRYSEAFF.